This TCR beta chain was profiled in a study of OX40 agonist ivuxolimab in advanced cancers. Study observations and caveats: The investigators did not determine what antigen specificity the expanded peripheral T cells had.

This table comes from immunoSEQ multiplex PCR, and its TCRdb copy is limited to in-frame clones, with some not included. This sample carries about 77,000 clones, over 75% of them seen once, and the ten largest clones take 3.5% to 6%. Blood specimens came from baseline, cycle 4 day 1, and cycle 7 day 1. The V gene lost 5 bases and the J gene lost 6 bases, with 19 bases spanning the gap. Germline-derived CDR1 and CDR2 are LNHDA and SQIVND (reference sequence). This CDR3 is 15 amino acids long. With respect to this clone: What it binds is not known.

The sequence derives from an adult with an advanced solid tumor such as melanoma, head and neck, liver or kidney cancer. V gene TRBV19 combines with J gene TRBJ1-2; TRBD1 is a possible D gene (6 bases). This material consisted of CD4+ or CD8+ T cells sorted from blood, taken in a trial of the OX40 agonist ivuxolimab. The CDR3 coding sequence is TGTGCCAGTAGTCTCCCGGGGGGGCCTTCGGATGGCTACACCTTC. Amino acids: CASSLPGGPSDGYTF.